Listed here is a single T cell receptor beta chain. The data are from a study of patients and donors after allogeneic stem cell transplantation. Trimming took 5 bases from V and 4 from J, leaving 11 bases between them. Germline-derived CDR1 and CDR2 are SGHTA and FQGNSA. This CDR3 comprises 13 residues. A single record per CDR3 protein comes from TCRdb applying MiXCR to the RT-PCR reads. The sample gives roughly 200,000 distinct CDR3 sequences, around two fifths of which show up once; approximately 10% is in the top ten. This sequence originates from a human donor who was either an allogeneic HSCT recipient or a stem cell or donor lymphocyte infusion donor (not recorded which). It is not recorded whose cells these are; they may come from a transplant donor. V and J are TRBV7-2 and TRBJ1-2, with unresolved D. The sample consisted of blood, either unsorted or a sorted T cell fraction (not recorded which). The DNA of the CDR3 is TGTGCCAGCAGCCCCACTCTAGGCTATGGCTACACCTTC. It translates to CASSPTLGYGYTF.